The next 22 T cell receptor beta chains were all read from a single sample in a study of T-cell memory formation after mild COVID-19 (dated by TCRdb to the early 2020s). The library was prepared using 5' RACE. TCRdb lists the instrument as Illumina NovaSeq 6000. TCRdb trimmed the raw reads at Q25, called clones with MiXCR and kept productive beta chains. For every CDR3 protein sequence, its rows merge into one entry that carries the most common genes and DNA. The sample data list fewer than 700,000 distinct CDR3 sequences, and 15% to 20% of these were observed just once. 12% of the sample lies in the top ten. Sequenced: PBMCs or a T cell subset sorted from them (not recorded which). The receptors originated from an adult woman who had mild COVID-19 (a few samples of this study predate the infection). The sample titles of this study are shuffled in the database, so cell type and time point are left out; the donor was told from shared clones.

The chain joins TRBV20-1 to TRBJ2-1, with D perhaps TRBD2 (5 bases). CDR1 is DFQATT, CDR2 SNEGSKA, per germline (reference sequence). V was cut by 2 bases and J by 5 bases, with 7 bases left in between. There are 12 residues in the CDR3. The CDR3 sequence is CSARSGDNEQFF. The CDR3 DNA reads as TGCAGTGCTAGATCCGGGGACAATGAGCAGTTCTTC.

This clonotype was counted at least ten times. Here the CDR3 DNA reads TGTGCCAGCAGCCCGGGACAGGGACTAAGCAATGAGCAGTTCTTC. Residues: CASSPGQGLSNEQFF. V usage is TRBV7-9 and J usage is TRBJ2-1; TRBD1 matches at 9 bases. V trimming: 5 bases; J trimming: 6 bases; junction bases outside the gene matches: 8. Germline V gene sequence: CDR1 SEHNR, CDR2 FQNEAQ (reference sequence). This CDR3 is built from 15 residues.

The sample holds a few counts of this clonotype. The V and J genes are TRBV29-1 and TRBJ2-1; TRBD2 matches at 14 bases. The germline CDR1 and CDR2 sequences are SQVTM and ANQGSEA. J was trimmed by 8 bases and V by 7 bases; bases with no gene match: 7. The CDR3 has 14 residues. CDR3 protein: CSGLAGGPGYEQFF. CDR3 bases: TGCAGCGGACTAGCGGGAGGGCCAGGTTATGAGCAGTTCTTC.

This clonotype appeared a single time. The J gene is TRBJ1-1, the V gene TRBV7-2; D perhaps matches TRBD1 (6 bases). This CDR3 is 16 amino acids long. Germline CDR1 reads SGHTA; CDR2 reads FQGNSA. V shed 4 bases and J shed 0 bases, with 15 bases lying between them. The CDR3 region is CASSSSGTRMNTEAFF. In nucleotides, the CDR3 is TGTGCCAGCAGCTCATCCGGGACACGAATGAACACTGAAGCTTTCTTT.

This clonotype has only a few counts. CDR3 sequence (DNA): TGTGCCAGCAGCCCTGGAGTTGGGGTCGGCACAGATACGCAGTATTTT. As protein: CASSPGVGVGTDTQYF. J is TRBJ2-3 and V is TRBV9; D is uncertain. Trimming pared 4 bases from V and 1 base from J, leaving 16 bases between. Looked up from germline, CDR1 is SGDLS and CDR2 is YYNGEE. This CDR3 is 16 amino acids long.

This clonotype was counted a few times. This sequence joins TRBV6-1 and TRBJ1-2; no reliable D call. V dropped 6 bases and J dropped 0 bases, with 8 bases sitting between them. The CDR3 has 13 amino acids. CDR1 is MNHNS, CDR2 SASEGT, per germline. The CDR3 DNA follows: TGTGCCAGCAGCGGGAGATCTAACTATGGCTACACCTTC. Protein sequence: CASSGRSNYGYTF.

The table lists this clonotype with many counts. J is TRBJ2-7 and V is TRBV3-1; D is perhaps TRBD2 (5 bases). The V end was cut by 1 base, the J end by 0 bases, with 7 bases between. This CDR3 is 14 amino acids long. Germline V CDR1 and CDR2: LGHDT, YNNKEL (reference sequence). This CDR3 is CASSQATNSYEQYF. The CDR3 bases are TGTGCCAGCAGCCAAGCGACTAACTCCTACGAGCAGTACTTC.

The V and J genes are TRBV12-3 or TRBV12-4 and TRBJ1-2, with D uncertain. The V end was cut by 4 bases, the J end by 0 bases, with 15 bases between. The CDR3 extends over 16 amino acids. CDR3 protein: CASSSLGRIANYGYTF. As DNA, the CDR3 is TGTGCCAGCAGTTCCTTAGGGCGGATAGCTAACTATGGCTACACCTTC.

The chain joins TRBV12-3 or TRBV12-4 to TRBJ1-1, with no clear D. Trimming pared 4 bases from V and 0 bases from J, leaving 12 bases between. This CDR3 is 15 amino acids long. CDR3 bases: TGTGCCAGCAGTTCCCACTCGAACTTGAACACTGAAGCTTTCTTT. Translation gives CASSSHSNLNTEAFF.

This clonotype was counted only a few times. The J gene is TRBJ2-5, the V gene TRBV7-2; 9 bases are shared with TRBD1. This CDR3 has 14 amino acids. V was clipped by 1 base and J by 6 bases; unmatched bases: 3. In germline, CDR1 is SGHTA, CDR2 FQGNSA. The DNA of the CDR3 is TGTGCCAGCAGCTTAGGGACAGGGGAAAAGACCCAGTACTTC. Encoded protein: CASSLGTGEKTQYF.

The CDR3 DNA sequence: TGTGCCAGCAGCAATGGACCTTCGGGGCTGTCCAATGAGCAGTTCTTC. Its protein is CASSNGPSGLSNEQFF. This chain uses TRBV21-1 with TRBJ2-1; whether TRBD1, the table's D call, matches the DNA was not checked. TRBV21-1 corresponds to a pseudogene. This CDR3 is 16 amino acids long.

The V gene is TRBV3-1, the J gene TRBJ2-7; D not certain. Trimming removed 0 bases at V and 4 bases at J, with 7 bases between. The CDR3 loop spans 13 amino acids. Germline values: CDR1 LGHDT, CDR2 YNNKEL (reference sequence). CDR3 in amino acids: CASSQDEPYEQYF. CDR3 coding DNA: TGTGCCAGCAGCCAAGACGAACCTTACGAGCAGTACTTC.

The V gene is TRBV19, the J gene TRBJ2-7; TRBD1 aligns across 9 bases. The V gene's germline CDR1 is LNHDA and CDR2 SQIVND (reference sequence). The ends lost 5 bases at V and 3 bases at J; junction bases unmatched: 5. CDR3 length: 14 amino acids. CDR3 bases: TGTGCCAGTAGTTTCCGGGACAGGGTCTACGAGCAGTACTTC. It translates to CASSFRDRVYEQYF.

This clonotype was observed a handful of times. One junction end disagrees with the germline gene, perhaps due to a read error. The CDR3: CASSLAGGKSNEQFF. The CDR3, as DNA: TGTGCCAGCAGCCTAGCGGGGGGCAAGAGCAATGAGCAGTTCTTC. This chain joins TRBV7-9 and TRBJ2-1; 11 bases are shared with TRBD2. This CDR3 is built from 15 residues. Germline CDR1 is SEHNR and CDR2 is FQNEAQ (reference sequence).

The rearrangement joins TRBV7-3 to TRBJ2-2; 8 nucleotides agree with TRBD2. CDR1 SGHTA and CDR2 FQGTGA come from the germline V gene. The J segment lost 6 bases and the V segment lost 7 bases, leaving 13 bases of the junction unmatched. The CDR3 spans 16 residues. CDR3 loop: CASNPHGGGRPGELFF. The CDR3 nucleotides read TGTGCCAGCAACCCCCACGGGGGGGGTAGGCCCGGGGAGCTGTTTTTT.

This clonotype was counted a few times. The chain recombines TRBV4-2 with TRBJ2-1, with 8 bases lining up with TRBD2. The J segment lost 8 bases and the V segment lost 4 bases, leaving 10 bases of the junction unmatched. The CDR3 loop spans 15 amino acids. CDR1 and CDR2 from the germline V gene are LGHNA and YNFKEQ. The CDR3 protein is CASSLASGGGDEQFF. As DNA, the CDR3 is TGTGCCAGCAGCCTTGCGAGCGGGGGTGGGGATGAGCAGTTCTTC.

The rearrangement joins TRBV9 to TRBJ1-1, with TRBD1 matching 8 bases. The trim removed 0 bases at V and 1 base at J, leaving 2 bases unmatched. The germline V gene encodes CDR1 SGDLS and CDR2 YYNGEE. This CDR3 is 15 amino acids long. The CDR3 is CASSVVDRGNTEAFF. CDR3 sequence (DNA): TGTGCCAGCAGCGTAGTAGACAGGGGGAACACTGAAGCTTTCTTT.

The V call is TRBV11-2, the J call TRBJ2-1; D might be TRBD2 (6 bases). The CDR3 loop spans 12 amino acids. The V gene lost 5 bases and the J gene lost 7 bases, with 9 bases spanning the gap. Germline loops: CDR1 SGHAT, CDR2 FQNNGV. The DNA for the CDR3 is TGTGCCAGCAGCGCGGCGGGAAATGAGCAGTTCTTC. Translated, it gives CASSAAGNEQFF.

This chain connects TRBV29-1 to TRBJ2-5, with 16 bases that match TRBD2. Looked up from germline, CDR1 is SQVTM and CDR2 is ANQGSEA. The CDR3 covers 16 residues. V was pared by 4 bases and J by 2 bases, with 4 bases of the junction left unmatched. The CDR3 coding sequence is TGCAGCGTTGTTGGGACTAGCGGGGGGGATCAAGAGACCCAGTACTTC. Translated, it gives CSVVGTSGGDQETQYF.

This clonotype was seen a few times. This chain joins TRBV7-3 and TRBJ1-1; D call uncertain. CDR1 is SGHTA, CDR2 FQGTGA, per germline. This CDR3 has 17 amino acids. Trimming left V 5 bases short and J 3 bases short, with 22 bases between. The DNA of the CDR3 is TGTGCCAGCAGCCCGACGTGGGCGTGGGTGGGAGACACTGAAGCTTTCTTT. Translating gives CASSPTWAWVGDTEAFF.

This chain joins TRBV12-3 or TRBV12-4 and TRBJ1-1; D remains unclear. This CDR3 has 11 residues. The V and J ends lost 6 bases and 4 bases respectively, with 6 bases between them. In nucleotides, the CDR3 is TGTGCCAGCAGCCCGGGCACTGAAGCTTTCTTT. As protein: CASSPGTEAFF.

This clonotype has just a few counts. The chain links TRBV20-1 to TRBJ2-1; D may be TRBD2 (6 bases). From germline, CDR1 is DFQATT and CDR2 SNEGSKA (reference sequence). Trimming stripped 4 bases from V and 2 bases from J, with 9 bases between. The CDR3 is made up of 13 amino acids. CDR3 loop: CSAKGGAYNEQFF. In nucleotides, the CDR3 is TGCAGTGCTAAGGGCGGGGCCTACAATGAGCAGTTCTTC.